This T cell receptor (beta chain) is drawn from a study of lymphopenia after photon versus proton radiotherapy. Points from the study as a whole: After lymphocyte nadir, photon-treated repertoires showed oligoclonal expansion, especially CD8+ Temra. Post-nadir TCR diversity decline inversely tracked overall survival among those who died. Survival link was tested only in deceased patients; proton benefit remains a possibility. Proton therapy kept repertoires fairly stable, unlike photons, which gained effector/memory cells.

TCRdb's table, derived via immunoSEQ multiplex PCR, lists solely in-frame clones and lacks some. This sample has tens of thousands of clones, with around four fifths found just once. This CDR3 is 11 amino acids long. Between the trimmed V and J ends, which lost 8 bases and 4 bases, there was a span of 7 bases. CDR1 and CDR2 (germline): LNHDA, SQIVND (reference sequence). Points on this clone: Its specificity is unknown.

The sequence was obtained from a middle-aged man with gastric cancer. The chain joins TRBV19 to TRBJ2-3; TRBD1 is a possible D gene (6 bases). The material sequenced was peripheral blood, taken from a patient treated with photon-based radiotherapy. In nucleotides, the CDR3 is TGTGCCAGTGGGGGCTCAGATACGCAGTATTTT. This encodes CASGGSDTQYF.